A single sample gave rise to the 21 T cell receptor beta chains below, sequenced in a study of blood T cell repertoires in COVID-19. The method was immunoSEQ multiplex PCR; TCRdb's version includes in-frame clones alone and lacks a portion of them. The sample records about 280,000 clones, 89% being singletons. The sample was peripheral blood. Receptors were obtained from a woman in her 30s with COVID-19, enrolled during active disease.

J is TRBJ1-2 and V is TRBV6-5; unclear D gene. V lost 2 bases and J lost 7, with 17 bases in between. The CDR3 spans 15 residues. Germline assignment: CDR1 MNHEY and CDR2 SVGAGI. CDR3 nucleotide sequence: TGTGCCAGCAGTTACGGATTGATCGTGGGCGCTGGCTACACCTTC. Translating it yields CASSYGLIVGAGYTF.

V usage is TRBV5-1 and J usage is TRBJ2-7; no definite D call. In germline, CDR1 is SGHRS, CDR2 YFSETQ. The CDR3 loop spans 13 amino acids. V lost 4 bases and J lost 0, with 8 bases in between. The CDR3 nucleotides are TGCGCCAGCAGCCCTTCCCTCTCCTACGAGCAGTACTTC. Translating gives CASSPSLSYEQYF.

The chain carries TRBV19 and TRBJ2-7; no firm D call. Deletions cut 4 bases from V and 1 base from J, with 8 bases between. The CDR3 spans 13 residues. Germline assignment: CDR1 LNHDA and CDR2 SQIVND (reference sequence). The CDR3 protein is CASSNPESYEQYF. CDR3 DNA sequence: TGTGCCAGTAGTAACCCCGAGTCCTACGAGCAGTACTTC.

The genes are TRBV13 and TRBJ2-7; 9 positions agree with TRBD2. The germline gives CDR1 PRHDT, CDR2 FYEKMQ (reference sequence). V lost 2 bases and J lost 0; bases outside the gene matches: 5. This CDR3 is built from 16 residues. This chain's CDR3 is CASSLLAGGNSYEQYF. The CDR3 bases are TGTGCCAGCAGCTTACTGGCGGGGGGGAACTCCTACGAGCAGTACTTC.

CDR3 amino acids: CASSDSNSYNEQFF. CDR3 DNA sequence: TGTGCCAGCAGCGACAGCAATTCCTACAATGAGCAGTTCTTC. The rearrangement uses TRBV6-5 and TRBJ2-1; possibly TRBD1 for D (5 bases). The CDR3 is 14 amino acids. The V end was cut by 6 bases, the J end by 1 base, with 10 bases between. CDR1 and CDR2 from the germline V gene are MNHEY and SVGAGI.

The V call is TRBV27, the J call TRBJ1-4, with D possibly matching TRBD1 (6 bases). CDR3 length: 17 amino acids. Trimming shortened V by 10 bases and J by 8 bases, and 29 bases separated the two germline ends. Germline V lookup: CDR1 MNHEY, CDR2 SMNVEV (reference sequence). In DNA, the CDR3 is TGTGCCACCTCGCAGAGCCCCGTGGGGGCGCGGCGGGAAAAACTGTTTTTT. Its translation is CATSQSPVGARREKLFF. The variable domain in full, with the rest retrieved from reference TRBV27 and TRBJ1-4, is EAQVTQNPRYLITVTGKKLTVTCSQNMNHEYMSWYRQDPGLGLRQIYYSMNVEVTDKGDVPEGYKVSRKEKRNFPLILESPSPNQTSLYFCATSQSPVGARREKLFFGSGTQLSVL.

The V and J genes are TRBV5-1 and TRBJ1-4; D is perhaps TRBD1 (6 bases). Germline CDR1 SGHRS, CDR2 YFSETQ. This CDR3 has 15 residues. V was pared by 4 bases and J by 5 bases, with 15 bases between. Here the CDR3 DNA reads TGCGCCAGCAGCCAGGGACAATGGGGCAATGAAAAACTGTTTTTT. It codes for CASSQGQWGNEKLFF.

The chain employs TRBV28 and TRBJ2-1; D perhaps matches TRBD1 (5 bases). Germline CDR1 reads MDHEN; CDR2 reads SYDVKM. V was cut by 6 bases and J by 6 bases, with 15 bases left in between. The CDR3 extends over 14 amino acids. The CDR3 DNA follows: TGTGCCAGCAGCCCGCTGGGGCCATTCAATGAGCAGTTCTTC. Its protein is CASSPLGPFNEQFF.

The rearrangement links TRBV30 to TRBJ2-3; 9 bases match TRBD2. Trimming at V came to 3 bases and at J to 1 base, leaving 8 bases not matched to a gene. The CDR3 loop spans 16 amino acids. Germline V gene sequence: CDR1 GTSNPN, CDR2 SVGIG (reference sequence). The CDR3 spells CAWSQGTSSGTDTQYF. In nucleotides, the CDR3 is TGTGCCTGGAGCCAAGGGACTAGCTCTGGCACAGATACGCAGTATTTT.

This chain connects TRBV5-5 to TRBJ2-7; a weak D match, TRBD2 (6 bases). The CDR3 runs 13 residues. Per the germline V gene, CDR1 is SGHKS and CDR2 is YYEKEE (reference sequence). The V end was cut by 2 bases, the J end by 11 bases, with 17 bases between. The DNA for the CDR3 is TGTGCCAGCAGCTTAATGGAGGGCCCTGATAAGTACTTC. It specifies CASSLMEGPDKYF. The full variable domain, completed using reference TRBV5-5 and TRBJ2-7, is DAGVTQSPTHLIKTRGQQVTLRCSPISGHKSVSWYQQVLGQGPQFIFQYYEKEERGRGNFPDRFSARQFPNYSSELNVNALLLGDSALYLCASSLMEGPDKYFGPGTRLTVT.

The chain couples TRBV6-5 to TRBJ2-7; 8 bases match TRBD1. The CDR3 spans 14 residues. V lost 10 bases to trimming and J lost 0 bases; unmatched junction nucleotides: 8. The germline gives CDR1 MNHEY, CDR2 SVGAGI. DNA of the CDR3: TGTGCCACCGAAGACAGGGGTATCTCCTACGAGCAGTACTTC. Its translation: CATEDRGISYEQYF.

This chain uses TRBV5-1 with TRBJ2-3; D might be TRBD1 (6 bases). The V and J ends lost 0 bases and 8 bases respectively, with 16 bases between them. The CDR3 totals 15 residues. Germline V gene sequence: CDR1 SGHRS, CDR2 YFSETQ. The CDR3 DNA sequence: TGCGCCAGCAGCTTGGTGGGGGCTACCCAGGGTACGCAGTATTTT. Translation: CASSLVGATQGTQYF.

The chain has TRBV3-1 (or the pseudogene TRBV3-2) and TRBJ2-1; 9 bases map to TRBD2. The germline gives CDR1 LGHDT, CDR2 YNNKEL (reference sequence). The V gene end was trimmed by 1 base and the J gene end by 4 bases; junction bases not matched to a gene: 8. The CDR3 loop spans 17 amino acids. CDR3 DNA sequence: TGTGCCAGCAGCCAAGGGGGGCGACTAGCGGAATACAATGAGCAGTTCTTC. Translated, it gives CASSQGGRLAEYNEQFF.

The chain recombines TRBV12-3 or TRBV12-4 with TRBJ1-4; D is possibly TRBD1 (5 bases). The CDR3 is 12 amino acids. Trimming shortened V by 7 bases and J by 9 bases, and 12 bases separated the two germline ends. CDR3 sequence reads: CASTRGRKKLFF. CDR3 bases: TGTGCCAGCACCCGGGGGAGGAAAAAACTGTTTTTT.

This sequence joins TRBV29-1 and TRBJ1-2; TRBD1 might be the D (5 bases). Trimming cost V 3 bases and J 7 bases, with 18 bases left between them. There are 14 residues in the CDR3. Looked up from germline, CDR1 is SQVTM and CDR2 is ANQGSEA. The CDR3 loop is CSVDGRDLGRGYTF. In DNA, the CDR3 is TGCAGCGTTGATGGTCGGGACTTAGGACGTGGCTACACCTTC.

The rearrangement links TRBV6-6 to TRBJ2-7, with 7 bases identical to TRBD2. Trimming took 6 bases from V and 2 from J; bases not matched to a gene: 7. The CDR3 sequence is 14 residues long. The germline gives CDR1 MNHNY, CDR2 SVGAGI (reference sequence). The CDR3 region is CASSGGEGTYEQYF. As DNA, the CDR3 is TGTGCCAGCAGCGGAGGGGAGGGGACCTACGAGCAGTACTTC.

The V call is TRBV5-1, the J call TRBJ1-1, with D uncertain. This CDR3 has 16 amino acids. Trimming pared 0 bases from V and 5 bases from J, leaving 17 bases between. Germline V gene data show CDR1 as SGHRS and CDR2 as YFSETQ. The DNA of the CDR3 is TGCGCCAGCAGCTTGGATGGGAGGGCTGGGGTTACTGAAGCTTTCTTT. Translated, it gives CASSLDGRAGVTEAFF.

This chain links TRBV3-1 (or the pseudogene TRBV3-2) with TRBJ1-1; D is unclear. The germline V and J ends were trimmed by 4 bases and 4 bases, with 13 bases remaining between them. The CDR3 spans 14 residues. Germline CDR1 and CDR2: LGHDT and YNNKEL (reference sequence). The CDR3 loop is CASSPLQSGTEAFF. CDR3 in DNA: TGTGCCAGCAGCCCGCTACAGAGCGGCACTGAAGCTTTCTTT.

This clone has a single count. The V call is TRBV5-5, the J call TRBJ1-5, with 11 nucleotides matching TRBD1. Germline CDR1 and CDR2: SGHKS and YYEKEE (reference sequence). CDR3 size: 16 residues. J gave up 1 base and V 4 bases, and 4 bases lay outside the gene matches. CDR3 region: CASSPGQGASNQPQHF. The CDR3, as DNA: TGTGCCAGCAGCCCAGGACAGGGGGCAAGCAATCAGCCCCAGCATTTT.

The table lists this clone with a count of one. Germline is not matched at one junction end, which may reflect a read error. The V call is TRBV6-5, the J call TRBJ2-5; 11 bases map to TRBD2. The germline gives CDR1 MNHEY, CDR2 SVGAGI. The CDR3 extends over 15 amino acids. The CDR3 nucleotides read TGTGCCAGCAGTCTAGCGGGGGGCCCCCAAGCGACCCAGTACTTC. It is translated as CASSLAGGPQATQYF.

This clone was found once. The CDR3 DNA reads as TGTGCCAGCAGCTTAATGGTCCGGGGCACTGAAGCTTTCTTT. As protein: CASSLMVRGTEAFF. The rearrangement joins TRBV7-2 to TRBJ1-1, with D unresolved. Trimming removed 2 bases at V and 4 bases at J, with 11 bases between. There are 14 residues in the CDR3. The germline gives CDR1 SGHTA, CDR2 FQGNSA.